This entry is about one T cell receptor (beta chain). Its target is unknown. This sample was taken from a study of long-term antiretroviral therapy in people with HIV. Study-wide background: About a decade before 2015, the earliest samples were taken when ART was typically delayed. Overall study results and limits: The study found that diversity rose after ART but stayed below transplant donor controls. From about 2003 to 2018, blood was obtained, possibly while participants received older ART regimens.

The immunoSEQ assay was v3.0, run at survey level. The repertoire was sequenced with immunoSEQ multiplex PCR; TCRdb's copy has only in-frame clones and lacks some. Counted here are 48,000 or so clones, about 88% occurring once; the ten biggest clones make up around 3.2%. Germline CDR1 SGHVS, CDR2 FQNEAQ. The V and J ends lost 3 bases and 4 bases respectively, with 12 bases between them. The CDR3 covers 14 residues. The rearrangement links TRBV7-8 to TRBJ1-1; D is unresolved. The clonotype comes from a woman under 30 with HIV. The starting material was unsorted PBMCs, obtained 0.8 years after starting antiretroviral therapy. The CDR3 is CASSFWEMGTEAFF. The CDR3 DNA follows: TGTGCCAGCAGCTTCTGGGAAATGGGCACTGAAGCTTTCTTT.